The present T cell receptor beta chain was sequenced within a study of blood T cells in healthy people across ages. It was with a sample-barcoded 5' primer and a J-beta primer mix that a second PCR of about 6 to 11 cycles was run. TCRdb ran MiXCR on the 5' RACE reads and lists one entry per CDR3 protein. The table lists under 700,000 distinct CDR3 sequences, around 24% of them singletons. Only one count was recorded for this clonotype. The antigen remains undetermined. Whole-study findings and limits: Because sorting was not performed, PBMCs prevented conclusive naive versus antigen-experienced comparison.

Germline CDR1 and CDR2: SGDLS and YYNGEE. Germline trimming cut 0 bases from V and 8 bases from J; bases unmatched to any gene: 6. The CDR3 runs 16 residues. This same sample was also taken into another study, of T cells of mothers and their children.

This TCR came from a boy aged 10-17 years in good health. V usage is TRBV9 and J usage is TRBJ2-1, with TRBD2 identical over 12 bases. Sequencing input: blood. The chain's CDR3 is CASSVDLAGGFDEQFF. The CDR3 DNA sequence: TGTGCCAGCAGCGTAGATCTAGCGGGGGGGTTCGATGAGCAGTTCTTC.